A selection of T cell receptor beta chains follows, all from one sample in a study of blood T cells in healthy people across ages. TCRdb itself ran the 5' RACE reads through MiXCR, one entry per CDR3 protein. The table has fewer than 2,000,000 distinct CDR3 sequences, roughly 32% seen once; the top ten hold about 11%. Source material: blood. The receptors stem from a woman aged 30 to 39 in good health. CDR3s include the opening cysteine and the closing phenylalanine or tryptophan. Fields, in order: D gene, V gene, clone size, J gene, CDR3 DNA, CDR3 protein. A D gene is named only where the DNA matches it firmly. Only some rows state a clone size, as once, few, many or a class for expanded clones.

.	TRBV6-2/TRBV6-3	.	TRBJ2-1	TGTGCCAGCAGTTCCAGCGAGAGGTTTGGCTACAATGAGCAGTTCTTC	CASSSSERFGYNEQFF
.	TRBV7-3	once	TRBJ2-1	TGTGCCAGCAGCCCTAGGGGGCTAGCGACCGACAATGAGCAGTTCTTC	CASSPRGLATDNEQFF
TRBD2	TRBV6-5	.	TRBJ2-1	TGTGCCAGCAGTTACTCACTAGCGGAGGGCAATGAGCAGTTCTTC	CASSYSLAEGNEQFF
TRBD1	TRBV20-1	.	TRBJ2-1	TGCAGTGCACTTAGACAGGGGGCTGGGGTTAACAATGAGCAGTTCTTC	CSALRQGAGVNNEQFF
.	TRBV29-1	many	TRBJ2-7	TGCAGCGCCGAGATCCTAGGGGACAACGAGCAGTACTTC	CSAEILGDNEQYF
.	TRBV19	once	TRBJ1-5	TGTGCCAGTAGTAGATCGGGCAGCAGCAATCAGCCCCAGCATTTT	CASSRSGSSNQPQHF
.	TRBV5-1	once	TRBJ1-5	TGCGCCAGCAGCTTTGACGGCGACGGCAATCAGCCCCAGCATTTT	CASSFDGDGNQPQHF
.	TRBV7-8	few	TRBJ2-2	TGTGCCAGCAGCTTATGGCAGGCCACGAACACCGGGGAGCTGTTTTTT	CASSLWQATNTGELFF
.	TRBV5-4	once	TRBJ1-5	TGTGCCAGCAGCTATCCAGGGAATCAGCCCCAGCATTTT	CASSYPGNQPQHF
.	TRBV20-1	once	TRBJ1-6	TGCAGTGCCGTGGGGGGCTCCTATAATTCACCCCTCCACTTT	CSAVGGSYNSPLHF
.	TRBV10-3	many	TRBJ1-6	TGTGCCATCAGTGGCTCCGGACAGTCCAATTCACCCCTCCACTTT	CAISGSGQSNSPLHF
.	TRBV5-1	few	TRBJ1-2	TGCGCCAGCAGCGGAGGAGTGTTCTATGGCTACACCTTC	CASSGGVFYGYTF
TRBD2	TRBV20-1	.	TRBJ2-3	TGCAGTGCTAGAGTGTCTAGCGGAGACACAGATACGCAGTATTTT	CSARVSSGDTDTQYF
TRBD1	TRBV10-3	.	TRBJ2-5	TGTGCCATCAGGATCACAGGGGGCGTTTGGCAAGAGACCCAGTACTTC	CAIRITGGVWQETQYF
TRBD2	TRBV5-1	.	TRBJ2-2	TGCGCCAGCAGCTTACTCCCTAGCGGGGGAGATCGGGAGCTGTTTTTT	CASSLLPSGGDRELFF
.	TRBV3-1	.	TRBJ2-1	TGTGCCAGCAGCCAAGAATGGGGCAGCGAACTTTACAATGAGCAGTTCTTC	CASSQEWGSELYNEQFF
.	TRBV15	.	TRBJ2-3	TGTGCCACCAGCAGGTCCGGACTGACAGATACGCAGTATTTT	CATSRSGLTDTQYF
.	TRBV6-1	.	TRBJ2-6	TGTGCCAGCAGTGGGGGGACGGTGCAATCTGGGGCCAACGTCCTGACTTTC	CASSGGTVQSGANVLTF
.	TRBV6-1	few	TRBJ1-6	TGTGCCAGCAGTGAAAATTCACCCCTCCACTTT	CASSENSPLHF
.	TRBV20-1	many	TRBJ2-7	TGCAGTGCTAGAGGGCGATACGAGCAGTACTTC	CSARGRYEQYF
.	TRBV12-3/TRBV12-4	few	TRBJ2-7	TGTGCCAGCAGTTTATCTGGCTACCAATCCTACGAGCAGTACTTC	CASSLSGYQSYEQYF
TRBD2	TRBV4-2	few	TRBJ2-5	TGTGCCAGCAGTCCTACGCTTAGCGGGGGGGAGACCCAGTACTTC	CASSPTLSGGETQYF
TRBD1	TRBV29-1	.	TRBJ1-2	TGCAGCGTTGAAGAACAGGGGACCTATGGCTACACCTTC	CSVEEQGTYGYTF
.	TRBV28	many	TRBJ2-5	TGTGCCAGCAGTCCTCTAGAGAGGAAGTACTTC	CASSPLERKYF
.	TRBV4-1	few	TRBJ1-1	TGCGCCAGCAGCCAACACGACACCGGGAACACTGAAGCTTTCTTT	CASSQHDTGNTEAFF
.	TRBV25-1	.	TRBJ2-7	TGTGCCAGCAGTGCGGTAGGCTTGGAGCAGTACTTC	CASSAVGLEQYF
TRBD2	TRBV7-3	few	TRBJ2-1	TGTGCCAGCAGCGGCGGGACTAGCGGGAGGTACAATGAGCAGTTCTTC	CASSGGTSGRYNEQFF
.	TRBV6-1	few	TRBJ1-1	TGTGCCAGCAGTGAACGGGGGATGCCTTTCTTT	CASSERGMPFF
TRBD1	TRBV20-1	.	TRBJ1-2	TGCAGTGCTAGATATAACAAACCGGGACAGAGGGAGGACACCTTC	CSARYNKPGQREDTF
.	TRBV4-2	few	TRBJ1-5	TGTGCCAGCAGCCAAGATTCCCGGGGGATTCAAAATCAGCCCCAGCATTTT	CASSQDSRGIQNQPQHF
.	TRBV4-2	.	TRBJ1-2	TGTGCCAGCAGCCACGAGAAACAGACTAATTACTATGGCTACACCTTC	CASSHEKQTNYYGYTF
TRBD1	TRBV20-1	few	TRBJ1-2	TGCAGTGCTGAATACCCGGGACAGCCTAACTATGGCTACACCTTC	CSAEYPGQPNYGYTF
.	TRBV20-1	few	TRBJ1-6	TGCAGTGCTAGAGATGACAGTTCCTTCCTCTATTCACCCCTCCACTTT	CSARDDSSFLYSPLHF
.	TRBV5-5	.	TRBJ2-7	TGTGCCAGCAGCTTATATCCCCTCGTGTCAATCACCTCCTACGAGCAGTACTTC	CASSLYPLVSITSYEQYF
TRBD2	TRBV13	.	TRBJ2-1	TGTGCCAGCAGCTCCCCCACTAGCGGGGCATACAATGAGCAGTTCTTC	CASSSPTSGAYNEQFF
.	TRBV9	.	TRBJ2-2	TGTGCCAGCAGCGTAGGGGGCGCCCCGTCGGGCACCGGGGAGCTGTTTTTT	CASSVGGAPSGTGELFF
.	TRBV6-2/TRBV6-3	many	TRBJ2-7	TGTGCCAGCAAGGCGGAGGGGCACTACGAGCAGTACTTC	CASKAEGHYEQYF